The clone carrying this TCR beta chain was counted only a few times. Its specificity is unknown. Germline lookup yields CDR1 LGHNA and CDR2 YSLEER. After removal of 1 base from V and 4 bases from J, the junction contained 11 bases not matched to a gene. This CDR3 contains 18 residues. In the sort, naive CD8 T cells were defined as CD8+CD4-CCR7+CD45RA+. The sample is drawn from a study of molecular identifiers for immune sequencing clone quantification. General study points: In cases of identical TCR molecules sharing a barcode, highly expanded clone sizes could be underestimated. In a background of 900,000 to 1,000,000 naive cells, spiked Jurkat TCR RNA from one cell was reportedly detectable.

TCRdb recomputed calls from the PCR reads with MiXCR, one row per CDR3 protein. The repertoire has 550,000 to 750,000 distinct CDR3 sequences, about 20% of them found once; the top ten carry roughly 0.83%. The gene calls are TRBV4-3 and TRBJ2-2; 8 bases are a match to TRBD2. The sequenced sample was naive CD8+ T cells from blood, with Jurkat cell RNA spiked in. This sample's subset: FACS-sorted CD8+CD4-CCR7+CD45RA+ naive T cells. The TCR was taken from a human donor in good health. Some libraries in this study had Jurkat cell RNA spiked in. The CDR3 coding sequence is TGCGCCAGCAGCCAAGGCTCCCGGCGGGGGGAGGGCACCGGGGAGCTGTTTTTT. It encodes CASSQGSRRGEGTGELFF.